What follows are 24 T cell receptor beta chains derived from one specimen sequenced in a study of response to subunit inactivated influenza vaccine. TCRdb called the RT-PCR reads again in MiXCR, with one record for every CDR3 protein. Of fewer than 550,000 distinct CDR3 sequences listed, 25% were seen once; the top ten hold 1.9%. Sequences were derived from CD4+ T cells sorted from PBMCs, sampled 5 days after vaccination. The receptors were sampled from a man aged 50-59 years who received an inactivated influenza vaccine.

This rearrangement joins TRBV20-1 to TRBJ1-5, with no clear D. CDR1 and CDR2 (germline): DFQATT, SNEGSKA (reference sequence). V lost 6 bases and J 2 bases, leaving 14 bases between the germline ends. This CDR3 contains 14 residues. CDR3 DNA: TGCAGTGCGCCTACGGGGTTTCGCAATCAGCCCCAGCATTTT. Translating gives CSAPTGFRNQPQHF.

J is TRBJ1-4 and V is TRBV20-1, with D possibly TRBD1 on 5 matching bases. V was trimmed by 4 bases and J by 6 bases, leaving 15 bases between them. This CDR3 has 14 residues. Germline V gene data show CDR1 as DFQATT and CDR2 as SNEGSKA (reference sequence). The CDR3 region has the DNA TGCAGTGCTACGTTTTCGGGGACCCATGAAAAACTGTTTTTT. Amino acid sequence: CSATFSGTHEKLFF.

This clonotype has just a few counts. CDR3 amino acids: CASSRDFNNEQFF. CDR3 in DNA: TGTGCCAGCAGCCGGGACTTTAACAATGAGCAGTTCTTC. The chain recombines TRBV6-4 with TRBJ2-1, with TRBD2 as a possible D gene (6 bases). The CDR3 length is 13 residues. With 6 bases removed from V and 5 bases from J, the gap between germline ends came to 11 bases. Looked up from germline, CDR1 is MRHNA and CDR2 is SNTAGT.

This chain uses TRBV9 with TRBJ2-7; D remains ambiguous. Germline values: CDR1 SGDLS, CDR2 YYNGEE. This CDR3 spans 12 amino acids. Trimming cost V 0 bases and J 12 bases, with 13 bases left between them. The DNA of the CDR3 is TGTGCCAGCAGCGTAGGAAGACGGACGAGGTACTTC. It specifies CASSVGRRTRYF.

On this clonotype itself: An end of the junction differs from the germline gene, which may be a read error. The chain is built from TRBV5-1 and TRBJ2-7; D unclear. The CDR3 consists of 13 residues. Germline CDR1 and CDR2: SGHRS and YFSETQ. This CDR3 is CDSTETNSYEQYF. CDR3 DNA sequence: TGCGACAGCACTGAAACAAATTCCTACGAGCAGTACTTC.

This clonotype appeared a few times. The rearrangement links TRBV5-1 to TRBJ1-1; 7 nucleotides agree with TRBD1. The trim removed 4 bases at V and 8 bases at J, leaving 8 bases unmatched. From germline, CDR1 is SGHRS and CDR2 YFSETQ. The CDR3 is made up of 13 amino acids. The CDR3, as DNA: TGCGCCAGCAGCACCTACCCGGGACAGGAAGCTTTCTTT. The encoded protein is CASSTYPGQEAFF.

DNA for the CDR3: TGCGCCAGCAGCTTGGTTTGGAAGAACACCGGGGAGCTGTTTTTT. Protein sequence: CASSLVWKNTGELFF. This chain joins TRBV5-1 and TRBJ2-2; D gene unclear. CDR3 length: 15 amino acids. V lost 0 bases, J lost 1 base, and 7 bases lay in between. Germline assignment: CDR1 SGHRS and CDR2 YFSETQ.

J is TRBJ2-7 and V is TRBV20-1; 8 positions agree with TRBD1. The CDR3 runs 13 residues. J lost 5 bases, V lost 5 bases, and 8 bases had no gene match. The germline V gene has CDR1 DFQATT and CDR2 SNEGSKA (reference sequence). In DNA form, the CDR3 reads TGCAGTGCTTCTGGACAGGGACGGAACGAGCAGTACTTC. Translated, it gives CSASGQGRNEQYF.

This clonotype showed up just a few times. The chain is built from TRBV6-5 and TRBJ1-6; D remains ambiguous. Germline values: CDR1 MNHEY, CDR2 SVGAGI. The CDR3 consists of 14 residues. V lost 2 bases and J lost 5, with 7 bases in between. The CDR3 loop reads CASSYPRDNSPLHF. The CDR3 nucleotides read TGTGCCAGCAGTTACCCCCGCGATAATTCACCCCTCCACTTT.

The chain employs TRBV12-3 or TRBV12-4 and TRBJ2-3; 8 bases are shared with TRBD2. CDR3 length: 17 residues. Trimming took 8 bases from V and 2 from J; bases not matched to a gene: 15. CDR3 residues: CASLPEPRTSFTDTQYF. As DNA, the CDR3 is TGTGCCAGCCTACCTGAACCTCGGACTAGCTTCACAGATACGCAGTATTTT.

This clonotype was seen a few times. V is TRBV2 and J is TRBJ2-3; D remains unclear. Germline values: CDR1 SNHLY, CDR2 FYNNEI. The CDR3 runs to 13 residues. Trimming removed 7 bases at V and 0 bases at J, with 8 bases between. The CDR3 region is CASNPPSTDTQYF. The CDR3 DNA reads TGTGCCAGCAATCCACCTAGCACAGATACGCAGTATTTT.

This chain connects TRBV20-1 to TRBJ1-2, with D tentatively TRBD1 (5 bases). Germline CDR1 and CDR2: DFQATT and SNEGSKA (reference sequence). Trimming removed 5 bases from V and 4 bases from J, with 14 bases in between. This CDR3 is built from 13 residues. DNA of the CDR3: TGCAGTGCTCCGGACAAGGGAGGCTATGGCTACACCTTC. Protein product: CSAPDKGGYGYTF.

The table lists this clonotype with a few counts. The V call is TRBV10-3, the J call TRBJ2-7, with 11 bases identical to TRBD2. Trimming at V came to 3 bases and at J to 3 bases, leaving 4 bases not matched to a gene. Germline V gives CDR1 ENHRY, CDR2 SYGVKD. The CDR3 runs 15 residues. CDR3 sequence: CAISDSGTSGYEQYF. The CDR3 coding sequence is TGTGCCATCAGTGATTCCGGGACTAGCGGCTACGAGCAGTACTTC.

The chain is built from TRBV11-1 and TRBJ2-2; D may be TRBD1 (6 bases). Germline V gives CDR1 SGHAT, CDR2 FQDESV (reference sequence). V lost 6 bases, J lost 0 bases, and 26 bases lay in between. The CDR3 is made up of 20 amino acids. The CDR3 coding sequence is TGTGCCAGCAGGAGGGGAATACATACAAGGACAGCCTCGAACACCGGGGAGCTGTTTTTT. It specifies CASRRGIHTRTASNTGELFF.

V and J are TRBV6-5 and TRBJ2-1; D unresolved. The germline V and J ends were trimmed by 0 bases and 6 bases, with 15 bases remaining between them. The CDR3 has 16 residues. The V gene's germline CDR1 is MNHEY and CDR2 SVGAGI. This CDR3 is CASSYSKVWTSNEQFF. For the CDR3, the DNA is TGTGCCAGCAGTTACTCGAAAGTTTGGACCAGCAATGAGCAGTTCTTC.

The chain has TRBV12-3 or TRBV12-4 and TRBJ1-4, with a possible D match to TRBD1 (6 bases). This CDR3 spans 12 amino acids. Trimming took 3 bases from V and 13 from J, leaving 12 bases between them. CDR3 residues: CASSFSRGGLFF. Written as DNA, the CDR3 is TGTGCCAGCAGTTTTTCCAGGGGCGGACTGTTTTTT.

In its sample, this clonotype was seen a few times. This rearrangement joins TRBV5-1 to TRBJ2-1; TRBD2 aligns across 10 bases. From germline, CDR1 is SGHRS and CDR2 YFSETQ. This CDR3 contains 17 residues. V gave up 2 bases and J gave up 5 bases; unmatched junction bases: 10. The CDR3 spells CASSFILAGVGNNEQFF. The CDR3 bases are TGCGCCAGCAGCTTTATCCTAGCGGGAGTAGGCAACAATGAGCAGTTCTTC.

This clonotype was observed a few times. This chain links TRBV12-3 or TRBV12-4 with TRBJ2-7; D perhaps matches TRBD2 (7 bases). The CDR3 runs to 15 residues. V was shortened by 6 bases and J by 6 bases, with 21 bases between the two germline ends. CDR3 nucleotide sequence: TGTGCCAGCAGCCCCAGTCGGGGGGCCCGGTCCGAGCAGTACTTC. Protein product: CASSPSRGARSEQYF.

A word on this clonotype: Just one base apart from a much larger clone, this may be a read error. The rearrangement joins TRBV12-3 or TRBV12-4 to TRBJ2-3; perhaps TRBD2 as D (5 bases). This CDR3 is built from 17 residues. With 6 bases removed from V and 5 bases from J, the gap between germline ends came to 24 bases. CDR3 bases: TGTGCCAGCAGCCCGGAGGCGCCCGGATTTGGGGTAGATACGCAGTATTTT. Protein sequence: CASSPEAPGFGVDTQYF.

The sample holds a few counts of this clonotype. The rearrangement joins TRBV14 to TRBJ2-1; a weak D match, TRBD2 (6 bases). CDR1 and CDR2 (germline): SGHDN, FVKESK. The length of the CDR3 is 13 residues. V shed 4 bases and J shed 10 bases, with 14 bases lying between them. CDR3 region: CASSPRAAGEQFF. CDR3 coding DNA: TGTGCCAGCAGCCCTCGGGCGGCGGGGGAGCAGTTCTTC.

CDR3 sequence reads: CATSTRTASTDTQYF. The CDR3 bases are TGTGCCACCAGCACGAGGACAGCTAGCACAGATACGCAGTATTTT. The chain employs TRBV15 and TRBJ2-3; D is possibly TRBD1 (6 bases). Trimming shortened V by 4 bases and J by 0 bases, and 11 bases separated the two germline ends. Germline-derived CDR1 and CDR2 are LNHNV and YYDKDF (reference sequence). The CDR3 sequence is 15 residues long.

The chain uses TRBV9 and TRBJ1-1; D is ambiguous. With 0 bases removed from V and 5 bases from J, the gap between germline ends came to 14 bases. The CDR3 totals 15 residues. Germline values: CDR1 SGDLS, CDR2 YYNGEE. The CDR3 DNA reads TGTGCCAGCAGCGTAGGGGCAATGGGCCGGACTGAAGCTTTCTTT. It specifies CASSVGAMGRTEAFF.

This clonotype was counted ten times or more. The J gene is TRBJ1-2, the V gene TRBV11-2; D might be TRBD1 (5 bases). The CDR3 covers 21 residues. Germline-derived CDR1 and CDR2 are SGHAT and FQNNGV. Trimming removed 5 bases at V and 3 bases at J, with 34 bases between. The CDR3 loop is CASSAGASPSMGTPGYYGYTF. CDR3 sequence (DNA): TGTGCCAGCAGCGCCGGGGCCAGTCCATCAATGGGGACTCCGGGCTACTATGGCTACACCTTC.

The chain employs TRBV5-1 and TRBJ2-3; D unresolved. V was clipped by 3 bases and J by 5 bases, with 13 bases between them. This CDR3 is built from 14 residues. The germline V gene has CDR1 SGHRS and CDR2 YFSETQ. The CDR3 region is CASSSDATRDTQYF. The CDR3 nucleotides are TGCGCCAGCAGCTCAGATGCCACCCGAGATACGCAGTATTTT.